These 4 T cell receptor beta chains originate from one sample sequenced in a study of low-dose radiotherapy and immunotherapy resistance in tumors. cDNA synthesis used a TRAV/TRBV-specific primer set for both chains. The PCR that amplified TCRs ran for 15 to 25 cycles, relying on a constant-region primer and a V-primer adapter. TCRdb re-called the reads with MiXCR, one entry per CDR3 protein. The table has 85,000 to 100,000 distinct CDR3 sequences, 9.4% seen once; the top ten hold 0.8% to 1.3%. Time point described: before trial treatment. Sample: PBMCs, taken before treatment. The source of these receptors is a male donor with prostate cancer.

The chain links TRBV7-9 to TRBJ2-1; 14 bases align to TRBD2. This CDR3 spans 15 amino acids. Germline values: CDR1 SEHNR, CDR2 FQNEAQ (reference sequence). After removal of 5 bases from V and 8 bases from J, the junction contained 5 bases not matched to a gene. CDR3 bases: TGTGCCAGCAGCCGCGGACTAGCGGGAGGCGATGAGCAGTTCTTC. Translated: CASSRGLAGGDEQFF.

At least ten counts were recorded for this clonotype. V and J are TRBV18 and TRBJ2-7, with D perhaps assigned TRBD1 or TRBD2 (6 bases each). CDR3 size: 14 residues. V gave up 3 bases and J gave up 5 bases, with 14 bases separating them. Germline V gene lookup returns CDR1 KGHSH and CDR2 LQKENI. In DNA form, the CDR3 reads TGTGCCAGCTCACCGCCGACGGGGGCCAACGAGCAGTACTTC. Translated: CASSPPTGANEQYF. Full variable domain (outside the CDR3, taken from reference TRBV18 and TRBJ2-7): NAGVMQNPRHLVRRRGQEARLRCSPMKGHSHVYWYRQLPEEGLKFMVYLQKENIIDESGMPKERFSAEFPKEGPSILRIQQVVRGDSAAYFCASSPPTGANEQYFGPGTRLTVT.

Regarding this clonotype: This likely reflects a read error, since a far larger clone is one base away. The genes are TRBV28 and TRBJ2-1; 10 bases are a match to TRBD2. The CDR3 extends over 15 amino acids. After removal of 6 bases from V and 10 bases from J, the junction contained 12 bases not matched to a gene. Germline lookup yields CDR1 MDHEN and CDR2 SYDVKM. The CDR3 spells CASSRSSGSSYEQFF. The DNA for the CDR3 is TGTGCCAGCAGCCGTTCTAGCGGGAGCTCCTACGAGCAGTTCTTC.

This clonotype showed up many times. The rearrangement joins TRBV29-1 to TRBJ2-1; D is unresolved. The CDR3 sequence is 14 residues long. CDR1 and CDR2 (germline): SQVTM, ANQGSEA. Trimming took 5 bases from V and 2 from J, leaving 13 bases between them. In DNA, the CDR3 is TGCAGCGTTCCGGGCCAAGACCCCTACAATGAGCAGTTCTTC. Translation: CSVPGQDPYNEQFF.